One and the same sample provided the 9 T cell receptor beta chains below, sequenced in a study of siplizumab effects on memory and regulatory T cells. Sequencing used immunoSEQ multiplex PCR; TCRdb keeps in-frame clones, though not all of them. The sample includes tens of thousands of clones, less than 95% of them seen just once. Material: CD8+ T cells sorted from blood. The receptors stem from a human donor in good health.

This rearrangement joins TRBV5-6 to TRBJ2-1; possibly TRBD1 for D (6 bases). Germline V gives CDR1 SGHDT, CDR2 YYEEEE. Trimming cost V 0 bases and J 6 bases, with 10 bases left between them. The CDR3 spans 14 residues. The CDR3 here is CASSLGQGSNEQFF. For the CDR3, the DNA is TGTGCCAGCAGCTTGGGGCAGGGGAGCAATGAGCAGTTCTTC. Filled out from reference TRBV5-6 and TRBJ2-1, the complete variable domain reads DAGVTQSPTHLIKTRGQQVTLRCSPKSGHDTVSWYQQALGQGPQFIFQYYEEEERQRGNFPDRFSGHQFPNYSSELNVNALLLGDSALYLCASSLGQGSNEQFFGPGTRLTVL.

The chain joins TRBV5-8 to TRBJ1-1, with 7 bases fitting TRBD1. V was clipped by 4 bases and J by 1 base; unmatched bases: 10. This CDR3 is built from 16 residues. Germline-derived CDR1 and CDR2 are SGHTS and YDEGEE. CDR3 coding DNA: TGTGCCAGCAGCCTAATGACAGGGATAGGGAACACTGAAGCTTTCTTT. Translating it yields CASSLMTGIGNTEAFF. Filled out from reference TRBV5-8 and TRBJ1-1, the complete variable domain reads EAGVTQSPTHLIKTRGQQATLRCSPISGHTSVYWYQQALGLGLQFLLWYDEGEERNRGNFPPRFSGRQFPNYSSELNVNALELEDSALYLCASSLMTGIGNTEAFFGQGTRLTVV.

This chain joins TRBV7-9 and TRBJ2-7, with D perhaps TRBD1 (6 bases). CDR3 length: 16 residues. Germline V gene data show CDR1 as SEHNR and CDR2 as FQNEAQ (reference sequence). Trimming pared 0 bases from V and 1 base from J, leaving 13 bases between. CDR3 in DNA: TGTGCCAGCAGCTTAGCGAAACAGGGAAGATCCTACGAGCAGTACTTC. This translates into CASSLAKQGRSYEQYF.

The V call is TRBV4-1, the J call TRBJ2-7; D might be TRBD1 (6 bases). This CDR3 is 14 amino acids long. Germline loops: CDR1 MGHRA, CDR2 YSYEKL. The V gene lost 3 bases and the J gene lost 1 base, with 10 bases spanning the gap. The CDR3 spells CASSHYTGSYEQYF. The CDR3 coding sequence is TGCGCCAGCAGCCACTATACAGGGTCCTACGAGCAGTACTTC.

The chain has TRBV5-1 and TRBJ2-2, with no clear D. The CDR3 sequence is 17 residues long. Germline loops: CDR1 SGHRS, CDR2 YFSETQ. Trimming cost V 0 bases and J 1 base, with 13 bases left between them. CDR3 sequence: CASSLEPVYKNTGELFF. CDR3 bases: TGCGCCAGCAGCTTGGAACCAGTCTACAAGAACACCGGGGAGCTGTTTTTT.

The CDR3 loop is CASSLLNSNQPQHF. The CDR3 DNA is TGTGCCAGCAGCTTACTAAATAGCAATCAGCCCCAGCATTTT. The V call is TRBV11-2, the J call TRBJ1-5; D unclear. CDR3 length: 14 residues. Germline CDR1 and CDR2: SGHAT and FQNNGV. V was shortened by 2 bases and J by 0 bases, with 5 bases between the two germline ends.

This clone showed up many times. The V and J genes are TRBV30 and TRBJ2-1; the match to TRBD2 covers 9 bases. CDR3 size: 17 residues. Germline V CDR1 and CDR2: GTSNPN, SVGIG (reference sequence). Germline trimming cut 3 bases from V and 1 base from J; bases unmatched to any gene: 10. The CDR3 DNA reads TGTGCCTGGAGGGCAGTCCACCTAGCGGGGTCCTACAATGAGCAGTTCTTC. This translates into CAWRAVHLAGSYNEQFF.

This sequence joins TRBV2 and TRBJ2-2; 11 nucleotides match TRBD2. Germline-derived CDR1 and CDR2 are SNHLY and FYNNEI. The V and J ends lost 4 bases and 3 bases, in that order; junction bases with no gene match: 10. This CDR3 contains 18 residues. The CDR3 DNA reads as TGTGCCAGCAGTGCTCTGACTAGCGGGGAAGAGTACACCGGGGAGCTGTTTTTT. Its protein product is CASSALTSGEEYTGELFF.

The J gene is TRBJ2-1, the V gene TRBV4-1; 15 bases match TRBD2. The germline CDR1 and CDR2 sequences are MGHRA and YSYEKL. The CDR3 is 17 residues long. With V trimmed by 4 bases and J by 8 bases, 9 bases remained unmatched. CDR3 amino acids: CASSPIGGLAGGHEQFF. DNA of the CDR3: TGCGCCAGCAGCCCAATAGGGGGACTAGCGGGGGGACATGAGCAGTTCTTC.